One sample yielded the 30 T cell receptor beta chains listed below, sequenced in a study of regulatory T cells in long-lasting Graves disease. According to the study, TCR beta libraries were built with iRepertoire HTBI primers and CDR3-region Arm-PCR. MiXCR, run by TCRdb on the multiplex PCR reads, gives a single entry per CDR3 protein. Seen here are around 400,000 distinct CDR3 sequences, 21% observed once, and the top ten hold roughly an eighth. The time point is: persistent/refractory GD, antithyroid drugs over 5 years with positive TRAb. PBMC-derived RNA was used for the TCR library. Sequencing was performed on peripheral blood mononuclear cells (PBMCs), taken when the disease was refractory, from a patient treated with antithyroid drugs. The receptor source for this set is a female donor with Graves disease.

In the case of this clonotype: One end of the junction fails to match germline, which may point to a read error. V and J are TRBV20-1 and TRBJ1-2; unclear D gene. This CDR3 is 15 amino acids long. The germline CDR1 and CDR2 sequences are DFQATT and SNEGSKA (reference sequence). CDR3 coding DNA: TGCAGTGCTAGAGATATTGACACCTATCTATATGCCTACACCTTC. This gives the protein CSARDIDTYLYAYTF.

V gene TRBV7-2 combines with J gene TRBJ1-6; perhaps TRBD1 as D (5 bases). The CDR3 sequence is 19 residues long. CDR1 SGHTA and CDR2 FQGNSA come from the germline V gene. V lost 1 base and J lost 9, with 25 bases in between. The CDR3 DNA follows: TGTGCCAGCAGCTTAGTAAAGGGGAGCGACCCAATCGTCGGTTCACCCCTCCACTTT. Amino acid sequence: CASSLVKGSDPIVGSPLHF.

The rearrangement links TRBV9 to TRBJ2-5; D call uncertain. Between the trimmed V and J ends, which lost 4 bases and 1 base, there was a span of 14 bases. Germline V CDR1 and CDR2: SGDLS, YYNGEE. This CDR3 contains 15 residues. The CDR3 DNA follows: TGTGCCAGCAGCCCGCGTGGGGTTTCCCAAGAGACCCAGTACTTC. Translated: CASSPRGVSQETQYF.

The sample holds many counts of this clonotype. The chain uses TRBV28 and TRBJ2-2; D perhaps matches TRBD2 (5 bases). The length of the CDR3 is 17 residues. V lost 3 bases, J lost 0 bases, and 14 bases lay in between. Germline V gene lookup returns CDR1 MDHEN and CDR2 SYDVKM. The chain's CDR3 is CASSLVAKATNTGELFF. The CDR3 DNA sequence: TGTGCCAGCAGTTTGGTAGCGAAAGCAACGAACACCGGGGAGCTGTTTTTT.

The chain links TRBV7-9 to TRBJ2-5; 9 nucleotides agree with TRBD2. Germline values: CDR1 SEHNR, CDR2 FQNEAQ (reference sequence). CDR3 size: 18 residues. Trimming took 8 bases from V and 3 from J; bases not matched to a gene: 19. The CDR3 DNA is TGTGCCAGCCGGCCTCAGCTTAGAATTAGCGGGAGTAAAGAGACCCAGTACTTC. Amino acids: CASRPQLRISGSKETQYF. Complete variable domain (other parts from reference TRBV7-9 and TRBJ2-5): DTGVSQNPRHKITKRGQNVTFRCDPISEHNRLYWYRQTLGQGPEFLTYFQNEAQLEKSRLLSDRFSAERPKGSFSTLEIQRTEQGDSAMYLCASRPQLRISGSKETQYFGPGTRLLVL.

This clonotype came up many times. The chain employs TRBV2 and TRBJ2-7; D call uncertain. Germline CDR1 is SNHLY and CDR2 is FYNNEI. Trimming pared 1 base from V and 4 bases from J, leaving 11 bases between. This CDR3 contains 14 residues. In nucleotides, the CDR3 is TGTGCCAGCAGTGAAGGCGGCCAGTCATACGAGCAGTACTTC. Protein product: CASSEGGQSYEQYF.

This clonotype was found a few times. Written as DNA, the CDR3 is TGTGCCAGTAGTATAGATCGTGCCAGGTCGAACACTGAAGCTTTCTTT. Protein sequence: CASSIDRARSNTEAFF. The chain couples TRBV19 to TRBJ1-1, with D unclear. The CDR3 runs 16 residues. V shed 0 bases and J shed 1 base, with 12 bases lying between them. The germline CDR1 and CDR2 sequences are LNHDA and SQIVND (reference sequence).

The chain uses TRBV7-8 and TRBJ1-3; D call uncertain. The germline CDR1 and CDR2 sequences are SGHVS and FQNEAQ. CDR3 length equals 15 residues. The V gene lost 5 bases and the J gene lost 0 bases, with 11 bases spanning the gap. The CDR3 DNA reads TGTGCCAGCAGCCCTTCCGTAAGCTCTGGAAACACCATATATTTT. As protein: CASSPSVSSGNTIYF.

Worth noting for this clonotype: The junction and the germline gene differ at one end; a read error may be behind it. The J gene is TRBJ2-7, the V gene TRBV28; 7 bases agree with TRBD2. CDR1 is MDHEN, CDR2 SYDVKM, per germline. The CDR3 is 15 amino acids. CDR3 coding DNA: TGTACCAGCAGTTTAGCTAGCGGACTCTCCTACGAGCAGTACTTC. This gives the protein CTSSLASGLSYEQYF.

This clonotype was observed many times. The rearrangement joins TRBV7-7 to TRBJ2-5; D perhaps matches TRBD2 (5 bases). The CDR3 contains 15 residues. Germline V gene data show CDR1 as SSHAT and CDR2 as FNYEAQ (reference sequence). The V gene lost 2 bases and the J gene lost 4 bases, with 14 bases spanning the gap. Here the CDR3 DNA reads TGTGCCAGCAGCTTACAGAGAGCGGACGGAGAGACCCAGTACTTC. This codes for CASSLQRADGETQYF.

This clonotype was observed many times. The chain combines TRBV28 with TRBJ2-7; D gene unclear. CDR3 length equals 15 residues. The germline V gene encodes CDR1 MDHEN and CDR2 SYDVKM. Trimming took 6 bases from V and 4 from J, leaving 19 bases between them. The CDR3 protein is CASSPPGRATYEQYF. The CDR3 nucleotides read TGTGCCAGCAGCCCCCCCGGAAGGGCGACATACGAGCAGTACTTC.

This clonotype was detected a few times. The V gene is TRBV7-8, the J gene TRBJ2-2, with TRBD2 matching over 10 bases. The CDR3 is made up of 17 amino acids. The V segment lost 5 bases and the J segment 7 bases; nucleotides outside the gene matches: 13. From germline, CDR1 is SGHVS and CDR2 FQNEAQ. The DNA of the CDR3 is TGTGCCAGCAGCCTGCCAGGGACTAGCGCATTTCTCGGGGAGCTGTTTTTT. This sequence encodes CASSLPGTSAFLGELFF.

This clonotype showed up many times. The CDR3 DNA sequence: TGCAGTGCTATACCGCCGGGACAGGGTTGGGAGACCCAGTACTTC. Its translation: CSAIPPGQGWETQYF. The V and J genes are TRBV20-1 and TRBJ2-5; the match to TRBD1 covers 9 bases. The CDR3 runs 15 residues. Germline CDR1 and CDR2: DFQATT and SNEGSKA (reference sequence). V was clipped by 4 bases and J by 5 bases; unmatched bases: 11.

This clonotype was observed at least ten times. The chain has TRBV6-1 and TRBJ1-6, with D tentatively TRBD1 (6 bases). The CDR3 spans 15 residues. Trimming shortened V by 6 bases and J by 7 bases, and 16 bases separated the two germline ends. In germline, CDR1 is MNHNS, CDR2 SASEGT. The CDR3 bases are TGTGCCAGCAGCCCGGCGGGGGGGGGCAATTCACCCCTCCACTTT. Translated: CASSPAGGGNSPLHF.

This clonotype was detected many times. The chain combines TRBV28 with TRBJ2-7, with D uncertain. V was cut by 4 bases and J by 10 bases, with 11 bases left in between. The CDR3 has 11 amino acids. Per germline, CDR1 MDHEN and CDR2 SYDVKM. Here the CDR3 reads CASSSVPDQYF. In DNA form, the CDR3 reads TGTGCCAGCAGTTCGGTCCCCGACCAGTACTTC.

This clonotype has just a few counts. The V call is TRBV5-1, the J call TRBJ1-6; no firm D call. CDR3 size: 14 residues. Per the germline V gene, CDR1 is SGHRS and CDR2 is YFSETQ. The ends were cut back, 2 bases at V and 13 bases at J, with 16 bases in the middle. The CDR3 nucleotides are TGCGCCAGCAGCTTCAAGGACGGGTCATATCCCCTCCACTTT. It yields the protein CASSFKDGSYPLHF.

This clonotype was counted at least ten times. The genes are TRBV6-1 and TRBJ1-5; perhaps TRBD1 as D (5 bases). Trimming left V 6 bases short and J 5 bases short, with 14 bases between. Germline V gives CDR1 MNHNS, CDR2 SASEGT. The CDR3 length is 14 residues. The CDR3 region is CASREGIGDQPQHF. The DNA of the CDR3 is TGTGCCAGCAGAGAGGGGATTGGAGATCAGCCCCAGCATTTT.

Many counts were recorded for this clonotype. The chain is built from TRBV5-4 and TRBJ1-4, with 10 bases lining up with TRBD1. The V gene's germline CDR1 is SGHNT and CDR2 YYREEE (reference sequence). The V segment lost 1 base and the J segment 7 bases; nucleotides outside the gene matches: 7. CDR3 length: 16 residues. CDR3 protein: CASSLLPGQGTEKLFF. The CDR3 DNA follows: TGTGCCAGCAGCTTGCTTCCGGGACAGGGGACTGAAAAACTGTTTTTT.

This clonotype was detected only a few times. V is TRBV18 and J is TRBJ1-2, with 11 bases fitting TRBD1. J gave up 4 bases and V 5 bases, and 0 bases lay outside the gene matches. CDR1 is KGHSH, CDR2 LQKENI, per germline. CDR3 length: 13 residues. CDR3 sequence (DNA): TGTGCCAGCTCAGGGACAGGGGGCTATGGCTACACCTTC. It yields the protein CASSGTGGYGYTF.

At least ten counts were recorded for this clonotype. The chain carries TRBV12-3 or TRBV12-4 and TRBJ2-7; 10 bases are a match to TRBD2. CDR3 length: 14 residues. V lost 4 bases, J lost 5 bases, and 5 bases stayed unmatched. CDR3 region: CASSYSGRWNEQYF. CDR3 nucleotides: TGTGCCAGCAGTTATAGCGGGAGGTGGAACGAGCAGTACTTC.

This clonotype was seen at least ten times. The chain couples TRBV6-1 to TRBJ2-7, with a weak D call TRBD1 (6 bases). Per the germline V gene, CDR1 is MNHNS and CDR2 is SASEGT. The CDR3 extends over 13 amino acids. Trimming shortened V by 5 bases and J by 1 base, and 9 bases separated the two germline ends. Here the CDR3 DNA reads TGTGCCAGCAGTAAGGGGGATTCCTACGAGCAGTACTTC. As protein: CASSKGDSYEQYF.

The chain recombines TRBV27 with TRBJ1-5; 7 bases fit TRBD1. V lost 5 bases and J lost 2; bases outside the gene matches: 6. The CDR3 is 15 amino acids. Per the germline V gene, CDR1 is MNHEY and CDR2 is SMNVEV (reference sequence). CDR3 sequence: CASSTDRAGNQPQHF. The CDR3 DNA is TGTGCCAGCAGTACCGACAGGGCCGGCAATCAGCCCCAGCATTTT.

As regards this clonotype: A much larger clone sits a single nucleotide away, making a read error possible. The chain couples TRBV15 to TRBJ2-7, with a possible D match to TRBD2 (6 bases). CDR3 length: 12 amino acids. Trimming took off 8 bases at V and 5 bases at J, with 13 bases between the two ends. The germline CDR1 and CDR2 sequences are LNHNV and YYDKDF (reference sequence). The CDR3, as DNA: TGTGCCACCGGCATTGGAGGGGACGAGCAGTACTTC. This encodes CATGIGGDEQYF.

This clonotype was seen many times. The chain joins TRBV20-1 to TRBJ2-1; no definite D call. This CDR3 has 14 residues. V was clipped by 6 bases and J by 7 bases, with 19 bases between them. The germline V gene has CDR1 DFQATT and CDR2 SNEGSKA (reference sequence). The CDR3 here is CSATGRSPPNEQFF. CDR3 sequence (DNA): TGCAGTGCAACTGGACGGTCACCCCCTAATGAGCAGTTCTTC.

The chain is built from TRBV11-2 and TRBJ2-7, with TRBD2 matching 12 bases. J was trimmed by 6 bases and V by 5 bases; bases with no gene match: 5. Looked up from germline, CDR1 is SGHAT and CDR2 is FQNNGV. This CDR3 has 14 residues. CDR3 DNA sequence: TGTGCCAGCAGCGCGCTAGCGGGAGGGCTCGAGCAGTACTTC. Translated: CASSALAGGLEQYF.

The sample holds many counts of this clonotype. The V gene is TRBV10-3, the J gene TRBJ2-5; D call uncertain. CDR3 length equals 13 residues. Trimming removed 4 bases at V and 3 bases at J, with 9 bases between. CDR1 is ENHRY and CDR2 is SYGVKD in the germline V gene. CDR3 sequence: CAISAVREETQYF. The CDR3 nucleotides are TGTGCCATCAGTGCGGTAAGGGAAGAGACCCAGTACTTC.

The chain joins TRBV19 to TRBJ2-2; TRBD1 agrees at 8 bases. Looked up from germline, CDR1 is LNHDA and CDR2 is SQIVND (reference sequence). The J segment lost 9 bases and the V segment lost 5 bases, leaving 8 bases of the junction unmatched. The CDR3 runs 14 residues. The CDR3 nucleotides read TGTGCCAGTAGTCCCCTGGACAGGGCCAGGGAGCTGTTTTTT. Encoded protein: CASSPLDRARELFF.

As for this clonotype: A much larger clonotype is one base distant, so this may be a read error. The chain has TRBV20-1 and TRBJ2-2, with D perhaps matching TRBD1 or TRBD2 (5 bases each). CDR1 DFQATT and CDR2 SNEGSKA come from the germline V gene (reference sequence). This CDR3 spans 14 amino acids. CDR3 sequence reads: CSARPQGHTGEPFF. The CDR3 DNA follows: TGCAGTGCTAGACCGCAGGGCCACACCGGGGAGCCGTTTTTT.

This clonotype was picked up a small number of times. This rearrangement joins TRBV7-9 to TRBJ2-7; D may be TRBD1 (6 bases). The germline V gene encodes CDR1 SEHNR and CDR2 FQNEAQ (reference sequence). The V and J ends lost 4 bases and 6 bases respectively, with 16 bases between them. This CDR3 is built from 14 residues. CDR3 residues: CASSSSGQRSEQYF. As DNA, the CDR3 is TGTGCCAGCAGCTCCTCAGGACAGAGGAGCGAGCAGTACTTC.

This clonotype was counted ten times or more. V usage is TRBV20-1 and J usage is TRBJ2-5, with 10 bases fitting TRBD2. V shed 1 base and J 5 bases; nucleotides not matched to a gene: 7. Germline CDR1 and CDR2: DFQATT and SNEGSKA (reference sequence). The CDR3 consists of 15 residues. The CDR3 region is CSARVASGSQETQYF. Here the CDR3 DNA reads TGCAGTGCTAGAGTCGCTAGCGGGAGTCAGGAGACCCAGTACTTC.